This record covers a single TCR beta chain. Its antigen is currently not known. Per-base qualities were not stored, and no clone one base away is much larger. The data derive from a study of OX40 agonist ivuxolimab in advanced cancers. Study-wide context: Ivuxolimab was an agonistic, fully human IgG2 monoclonal antibody directed against OX40 (CD134), a costimulatory receptor. Partial responses occurred in three dose-escalation patients: two with cutaneous melanoma and one with hepatocellular carcinoma. Intravenous ivuxolimab was administered to patients every 2 weeks at six dose levels: 0.01, 0.1, 0.3, 1.5, 3 and 10 mg/kg. The monotherapy dose-escalation portion (N of about 50 patients) of the phase I ivuxolimab trial is reported in the paper. Patients were allowed to have had prior anti-PD-1, anti-PD-L1 or anti-CTLA-4 therapy, and around 41% of the dose-escalation patients had previously received checkpoint inhibitors. Of the roughly 50 dose-escalation patients, hepatocellular carcinoma was present in roughly 19, melanoma in some 15, renal cell carcinoma in 9 and head and neck cancer in 9. In the dose-escalation cohort, 82.7% of patients were male, and the mean age was approximately 64 years, with a range of roughly 23 to 85. Peripheral TCRbeta sequencing aimed to test whether ivuxolimab altered TCR sequence diversity and caused clonal T-cell expansion.

The trial excluded patients who had a history of autoimmune disease or were on systemic immunosuppression. Peripheral blood for TCR sequencing was drawn from every dose cohort at baseline, at cycle 4 day 1 and at cycle 7 day 1. Samples were obtained from an open-label, multicenter, first-in-human phase I dose-escalation trial of ivuxolimab. The trial enrolled adults with locally advanced or metastatic head and neck squamous cell, hepatocellular, melanoma or renal cell carcinoma. Before TCR sequencing, CD4+ and CD8+ T cells were separately sorted from peripheral blood. Results the study describes overall, beyond this receptor: Clonal expansion of both CD4+ and CD8+ blood T cells was observed from baseline to week 6 at doses 0.1 to 3.0 mg/kg. Which antigens the clonally expanded peripheral T cells were specific for was not determined. After ivuxolimab, expanded clones were on average more numerous among CD8+ T cells than among CD4+ T cells. Low levels of normalized T-cell clonal expansion were also seen in some nonresponding patients. In partial responders in the 0.1-3.0 mg/kg groups, normalized peripheral clonal expansion was found to be among the lowest, especially among CD8+ T cells.

Relative to germline, V is 4 bases shorter and J is 2 bases shorter, with 13 bases between their ends. The CDR3 holds 14 amino acids from the cysteine to the phenylalanine. Only CDR3 DNA is held: 42 bases, read in frame from base 1. CDR1 and CDR2 are drawn from the germline V gene: SGHRS, YFSETQ. To sequence the TCRbeta CDR3 region, genomic DNA was isolated from the sorted cells. TCRbeta CDR3 regions were sequenced using the immunoSEQ Assay. As stored in TCRdb, this immuneACCESS dataset retains in-frame rearrangements with V and J assigned. A fraction of the clones does not appear; measured against another copy, unresolved V genes explain less than half of the discrepancy, and the remainder lacks a known reason. This sample is represented by 30,000 to 40,000 clones; approximately 90% of them were singletons. The ten largest clones add up to less than 25% of the sample.

The sample here was CD4+ or CD8+ T cells sorted from blood, taken in a trial of the OX40 agonist ivuxolimab. Rearrangement joined TRBV5-1 to TRBJ2-7; TRBD1 might be the D gene, on 6 matching bases. The clonotype originates from an adult with an advanced solid tumor such as melanoma, head and neck, liver or kidney cancer. This receptor carries the CDR3 CASSPKQGAYEQYF. Here is the DNA: TGCGCCAGCAGCCCAAAACAGGGCGCCTACGAGCAGTACTTC.